The TCR beta chain under discussion was sequenced for a study of control samples from healthy donors and cancer patients. Germline V gives CDR1 KGHSH, CDR2 LQKENI. This CDR3 is 17 amino acids long. Between the trimmed V and J ends, which lost 3 bases and 0 bases, there was a span of 14 bases. Produced via immunoSEQ multiplex PCR; TCRdb's table is partial and in-frame only. The top ten clones hold about 1.6% of a sample with 200,000 to 250,000 clones, about 94% of them seen once. This receptor was identified in a man in his fifties or sixties in good health. Specimen: blood. The chain joins TRBV18 to TRBJ1-4; no clear D. DNA for the CDR3: TGTGCCAGCTCACCGAGGCTGACGGAAGCAACTAATGAAAAACTGTTTTTT. This codes for CASSPRLTEATNEKLFF. The variable domain in full, with the rest retrieved from reference TRBV18 and TRBJ1-4, is NAGVMQNPRHLVRRRGQEARLRCSPMKGHSHVYWYRQLPEEGLKFMVYLQKENIIDESGMPKERFSAEFPKEGPSILRIQQVVRGDSAAYFCASSPRLTEATNEKLFFGSGTQLSVL.